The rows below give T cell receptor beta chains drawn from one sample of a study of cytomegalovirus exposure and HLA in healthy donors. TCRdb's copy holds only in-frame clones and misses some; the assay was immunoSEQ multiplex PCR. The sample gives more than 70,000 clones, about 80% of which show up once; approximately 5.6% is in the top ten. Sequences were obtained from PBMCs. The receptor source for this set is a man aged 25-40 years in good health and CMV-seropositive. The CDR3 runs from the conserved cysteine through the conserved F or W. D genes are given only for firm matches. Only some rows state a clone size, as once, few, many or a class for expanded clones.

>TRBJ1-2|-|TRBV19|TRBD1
CASSEQGRLGYTF
TGTGCCAGTAGTGAACAGGGGAGGCTTGGCTACACCTTC
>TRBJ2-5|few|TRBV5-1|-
CASSLSGTPQETQYF
TGCGCCAGCAGCTTGTCCGGGACACCTCAAGAGACCCAGTACTTC
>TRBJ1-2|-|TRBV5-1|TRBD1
CASSLEGQVLYGYTF
TGCGCCAGCAGCTTGGAGGGACAGGTCCTCTATGGCTACACCTTC
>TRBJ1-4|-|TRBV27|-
CASSLVDGEKLFF
TGTGCCAGCAGTTTAGTAGACGGGGAAAAACTGTTTTTT
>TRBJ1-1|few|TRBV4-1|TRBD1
CASSQDRNRDSYSNTEAFF
TGCGCCAGCAGCCAAGATCGGAACCGGGACAGCTATTCGAACACTGAAGCTTTCTTT
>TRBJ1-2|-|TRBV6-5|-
CASYSGWAPRDGYTF
TGTGCCAGCTATTCGGGGTGGGCCCCGAGGGATGGCTACACCTTC
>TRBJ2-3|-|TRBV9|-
CASSVEGNLPRTDTQYF
TGTGCCAGCAGCGTAGAGGGGAATCTCCCCCGCACAGATACGCAGTATTTT
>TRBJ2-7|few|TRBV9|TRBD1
CASSVGPGGEQYF
TGTGCCAGCAGCGTAGGGCCAGGGGGCGAGCAGTACTTC
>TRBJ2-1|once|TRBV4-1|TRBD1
CASSQDAVDRGDEQFF
TGCGCCAGCAGCCAAGATGCAGTGGACAGGGGCGATGAGCAGTTCTTC
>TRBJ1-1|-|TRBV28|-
CASSPRTEAFF
TGTGCCAGCAGCCCGAGGACTGAAGCTTTCTTT
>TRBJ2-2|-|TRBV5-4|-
CASSFRGGELFF
TGTGCCAGCAGCTTCAGAGGCGGGGAGCTGTTTTTT
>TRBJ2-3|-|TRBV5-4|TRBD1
CASSLAMPTGGPTDTQYF
TGTGCCAGCAGCTTGGCAATGCCGACAGGGGGCCCCACAGATACGCAGTATTTT
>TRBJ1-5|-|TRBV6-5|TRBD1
CASSYSGGGNQPQHF
TGTGCCAGCAGTTACTCAGGGGGCGGCAATCAGCCCCAGCATTTT
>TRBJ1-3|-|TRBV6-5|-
CASSYSQTDAGNTIYF
TGTGCCAGCAGTTACTCACAGACAGATGCTGGAAACACCATATATTTT
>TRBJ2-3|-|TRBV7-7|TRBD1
CASSLNDRGGTDTQYF
TGTGCTAGCAGCTTAAATGACAGGGGGGGCACAGATACGCAGTATTTT
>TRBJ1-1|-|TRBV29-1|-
CSARADTMNTEAFF
TGCAGCGCCCGGGCGGACACCATGAACACTGAAGCTTTCTTT
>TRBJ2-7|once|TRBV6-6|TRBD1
CASSTRTGLREQYF
TGTGCCAGCAGTACAAGGACAGGGTTAAGGGAGCAGTACTTC
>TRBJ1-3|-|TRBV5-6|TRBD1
CASSRTGLSGNTIYF
TGTGCCAGCAGCCGGACAGGACTCTCTGGAAACACCATATATTTT
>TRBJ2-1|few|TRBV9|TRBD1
CASSVGPGQNNEQFF
TGTGCCAGCAGCGTAGGACCGGGACAGAACAATGAGCAGTTCTTC
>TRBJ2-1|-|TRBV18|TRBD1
CASSPPSQGASSEQFF
TGTGCCAGCTCCCCGCCGTCACAGGGGGCTTCCAGTGAGCAGTTCTTC
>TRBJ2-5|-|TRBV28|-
CASSMMGMSGTQYF
TGTGCCAGCAGTATGATGGGTATGTCGGGGACCCAGTACTTC
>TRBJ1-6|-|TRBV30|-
CAWSLEAGPHSPLHF
TGTGCCTGGAGCCTTGAGGCGGGACCTCACTCACCCCTCCACTTT
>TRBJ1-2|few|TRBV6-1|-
CASSEAGQNYGYTF
TGTGCCAGCAGTGAAGCTGGGCAGAACTATGGCTACACCTTC
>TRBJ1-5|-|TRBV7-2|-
CASSLSEYSNQPQHF
TGTGCCAGCAGCCTGTCAGAATATAGCAATCAGCCCCAGCATTTT
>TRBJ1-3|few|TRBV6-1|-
CASTVTGSSGNTIYF
TGTGCCAGCACAGTAACAGGGAGCTCTGGAAACACCATATATTTT
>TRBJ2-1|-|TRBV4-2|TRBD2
CASSQPGTSGDNEQFF
TGTGCCAGCAGCCAGCCCGGGACTAGCGGAGACAATGAGCAGTTCTTC
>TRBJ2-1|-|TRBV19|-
CASSFAGLRNEQFF
TGTGCCAGTAGCTTTGCAGGGTTACGCAATGAGCAGTTCTTC
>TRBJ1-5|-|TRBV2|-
CASGLEGSYSNQPQHF
TGTGCCAGCGGGCTGGAGGGGTCCTATAGCAATCAGCCCCAGCATTTT
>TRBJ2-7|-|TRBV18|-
CASSPQAVSNYEQYF
TGTGCCAGCTCCCCTCAGGCCGTAAGTAACTACGAGCAGTACTTC
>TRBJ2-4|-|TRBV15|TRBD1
CATSRETGLNIQYF
TGTGCCACCAGCAGAGAGACAGGGTTAAACATTCAGTACTTC
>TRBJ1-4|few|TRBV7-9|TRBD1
CSSSLGTGVSF
TGTTCCAGCAGTCTAGGGACAGGGGTTTCTTTT
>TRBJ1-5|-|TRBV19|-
CASSRTGGPYSNQPQHF
TGTGCCAGTAGTCGAACGGGGGGCCCCTATAGCAATCAGCCCCAGCATTTT
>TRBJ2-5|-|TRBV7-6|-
CASSPLPAPTGQGEETQYF
TGTGCCAGCAGCCCTTTACCCGCCCCGACCGGCCAAGGGGAAGAGACCCAGTACTTC
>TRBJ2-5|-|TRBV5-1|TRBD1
CASSSDREETQYF
TGCGCCAGCAGTTCTGACAGGGAAGAGACCCAGTACTTC
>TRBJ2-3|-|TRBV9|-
CASSVQGDLGDTQYF
TGTGCCAGCAGCGTACAGGGGGACTTAGGAGATACGCAGTATTTT
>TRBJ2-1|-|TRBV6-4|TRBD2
CASSRSAGTPGRDEQFF
TGTGCCAGCTCCCGGTCGGCCGGGACACCCGGGAGGGATGAGCAGTTCTTC
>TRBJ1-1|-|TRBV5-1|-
CASSFRETGTEAFF
TGCGCCAGCAGCTTCCGAGAGACTGGGACTGAAGCTTTCTTT
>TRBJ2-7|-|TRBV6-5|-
CASSLRGGSSYEQYF
TGTGCCAGCAGTTTAAGAGGAGGGAGCTCCTACGAGCAGTACTTC
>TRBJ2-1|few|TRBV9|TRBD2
CASSPRTGHTSGSGDEQFF
TGTGCCAGCAGCCCCCGGACAGGCCATACTAGCGGGAGTGGCGATGAGCAGTTCTTC
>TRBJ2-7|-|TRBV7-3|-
CASSLNGHDEQYF
TGTGCCAGCAGCTTAAACGGACATGACGAGCAGTACTTC
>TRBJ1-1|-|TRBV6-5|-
CASSYGPQGGAFF
TGTGCCAGCAGTTATGGCCCCCAGGGCGGAGCTTTCTTT
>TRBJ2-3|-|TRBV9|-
CASSLHGQLNTDTQYF
TGTGCCAGCAGTCTTCATGGACAGTTGAACACAGATACGCAGTATTTT
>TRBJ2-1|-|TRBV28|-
CASSFSTGNEQFF
TGTGCCAGCAGTTTCTCTACGGGAAATGAGCAGTTCTTC
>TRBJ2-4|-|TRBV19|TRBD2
CASSPPAGGFLAKNIQYF
TGTGCCAGTAGTCCCCCAGCGGGGGGGTTCCTAGCCAAAAACATTCAGTACTTC
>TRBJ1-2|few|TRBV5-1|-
CASSLGPGNYGYTF
TGCGCCAGCAGCCTTGGACCGGGAAACTATGGCTACACCTTC
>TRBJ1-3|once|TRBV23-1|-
CASSQGAGNTIYF
TGCGCCAGCAGTCAAGGGGCAGGAAACACCATATATTTT
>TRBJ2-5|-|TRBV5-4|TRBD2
CASSSGGSRGAGETQYF
TGTGCCAGCAGCTCGGGGGGGTCACGGGGGGCGGGGGAGACCCAGTACTTC
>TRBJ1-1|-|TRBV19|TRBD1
CASSGQGNTEAFF
TGTGCCAGTAGCGGACAGGGGAACACTGAAGCTTTCTTT
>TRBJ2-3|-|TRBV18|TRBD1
CASSPGTGVPDTQYF
TGTGCCAGCTCACCCGGGACAGGGGTGCCAGATACGCAGTATTTT
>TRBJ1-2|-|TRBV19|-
CASSIGQSMMGYTF
TGTGCCAGTAGTATTGGACAGAGTATGATGGGCTACACCTTC
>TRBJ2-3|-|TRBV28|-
CASSLQGGLTDTQYF
TGTGCCAGCAGTTTACAGGGGGGCCTCACAGATACGCAGTATTTT
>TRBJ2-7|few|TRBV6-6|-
CASSTPRRDEQYF
TGTGCCAGCAGTACTCCCAGGCGGGACGAGCAGTACTTC
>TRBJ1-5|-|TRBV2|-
CASGQSSNQPQHF
TGTGCCAGCGGACAGAGTAGCAATCAGCCCCAGCATTTT